This entry lists 11 T cell receptor beta chains sequenced from one sample in a study of Ad26.COV2.S vaccination and SARS-CoV-2 variants. Profiling relied on immunoSEQ multiplex PCR, and the TCRdb table lists in-frame clones only, not all of them. Of about 350,000 clones listed, about 91% are singletons. The material was peripheral blood, obtained after recovery from COVID-19. The receptors were gathered from a human donor who had recovered from COVID-19.

The rearrangement uses TRBV4-3 and TRBJ2-3; 7 nucleotides match TRBD2. V shed 4 bases and J 3 bases; nucleotides not matched to a gene: 4. This CDR3 has 14 residues. The germline gives CDR1 LGHNA, CDR2 YSLEER. The chain's CDR3 is CASSPREATDTQYF. The DNA of the CDR3 is TGCGCCAGCAGCCCCCGGGAGGCTACAGATACGCAGTATTTT.

The table lists this clone with a count of one. The chain uses TRBV27 and TRBJ1-2, with TRBD1 matching over 9 bases. J gave up 8 bases and V 4 bases, and 14 bases lay outside the gene matches. Germline V gene data show CDR1 as MNHEY and CDR2 as SMNVEV (reference sequence). The CDR3 consists of 16 residues. The CDR3 region is CASSYSGQGPLLGYTF. The DNA for the CDR3 is TGTGCCAGCAGTTACTCGGGACAGGGACCACTTTTGGGCTACACCTTC.

The V gene is TRBV6-1, the J gene TRBJ1-1; possible D gene TRBD1, 5 bases. Trimming took off 3 bases at V and 5 bases at J, with 13 bases between the two ends. The germline V gene has CDR1 MNHNS and CDR2 SASEGT. CDR3 length: 14 amino acids. The CDR3 here is CASSDTPGRTEAFF. CDR3 bases: TGTGCCAGCAGTGACACGCCAGGGCGAACTGAAGCTTTCTTT.

The gene calls are TRBV14 and TRBJ2-1, with a possible D match to TRBD1 (5 bases). Germline CDR1 is SGHDN and CDR2 is FVKESK. The CDR3 is 14 residues long. Deletions cut 6 bases from V and 5 bases from J, with 14 bases between. The CDR3 region is CASSDRPVNNEQFF. The CDR3 nucleotides are TGTGCCAGCAGTGACAGACCCGTCAACAATGAGCAGTTCTTC. The full variable domain, with the rest looked up from reference TRBV14 and TRBJ2-1, is EAGVTQFPSHSVIEKGQTVTLRCDPISGHDNLYWYRRVMGKEIKFLLHFVKESKQDESGMPNNRFLAERTGGTYSTLKVQPAELEDSGVYFCASSDRPVNNEQFFGPGTRLTVL.

The chain joins TRBV11-2 to TRBJ2-3; 11 nucleotides align to TRBD2. Germline V lookup: CDR1 SGHAT, CDR2 FQNNGV. This CDR3 has 16 residues. The trim removed 2 bases at V and 6 bases at J, leaving 7 bases unmatched. CDR3 DNA: TGTGCCAGCAGCTTAAGACTAGCGGGGTCAAGGGATACGCAGTATTTT. It translates to CASSLRLAGSRDTQYF.

This chain links TRBV4-1 with TRBJ1-3, with 7 bases fitting TRBD1. This CDR3 has 15 amino acids. V dropped 1 base and J dropped 8; count of bases not matched to a gene: 8. Germline V gene lookup returns CDR1 MGHRA and CDR2 YSYEKL. The CDR3 DNA reads as TGCGCCAGCAGCCAAGGAAGGACAGGCCCAGACACCATATATTTT. Amino acid sequence: CASSQGRTGPDTIYF.

Written as DNA, the CDR3 is TGTGCCAGTAGTATAGGAATGGACTATGGCTACACCTTC. Its protein product is CASSIGMDYGYTF. This chain joins TRBV19 and TRBJ1-2, with D unresolved. Germline loops: CDR1 LNHDA, CDR2 SQIVND (reference sequence). CDR3 size: 13 residues. V lost 1 base, J lost 3 bases, and 6 bases lay in between. Complete variable domain (other parts from reference TRBV19 and TRBJ1-2): DGGITQSPKYLFRKEGQNVTLSCEQNLNHDAMYWYRQDPGQGLRLIYYSQIVNDFQKGDIAEGYSVSREKKESFPLTVTSAQKNPTAFYLCASSIGMDYGYTFGSGTRLTVV.

This chain links TRBV9 with TRBJ1-4; maybe TRBD1 (5 bases). The V end lost 1 base, the J end lost 8 bases, and 21 bases lay between the germline ends. The CDR3 consists of 17 residues. Per the germline V gene, CDR1 is SGDLS and CDR2 is YYNGEE. The CDR3 DNA sequence: TGTGCCAGCAGCGTAAGCGGTAGGACCTTCGGGGGGGAAAAACTGTTTTTT. This gives the protein CASSVSGRTFGGEKLFF.

The chain links TRBV6-1 to TRBJ2-1; D remains ambiguous. Germline CDR1 and CDR2: MNHNS and SASEGT. This CDR3 has 16 amino acids. V shed 0 bases and J shed 3 bases, with 12 bases lying between them. The CDR3 loop is CASSEAEGPLYNEQFF. DNA for the CDR3: TGTGCCAGCAGTGAAGCTGAAGGGCCGCTCTACAATGAGCAGTTCTTC.

This clone was seen a single time. The V gene is TRBV11-2, the J gene TRBJ1-1; D is unclear. The CDR3 runs 14 residues. Germline V CDR1 and CDR2: SGHAT, FQNNGV. Trimming removed 5 bases from V and 4 bases from J, with 14 bases in between. CDR3 DNA: TGTGCCAGCAGCCTGGGCGGGTCATTCACTGAAGCTTTCTTT. It yields the protein CASSLGGSFTEAFF.

The chain has TRBV25-1 and TRBJ1-1; no definite D call. Germline values: CDR1 MGHDK, CDR2 SYGVNS. CDR3 length equals 13 residues. V was pared by 4 bases and J by 4 bases, with 10 bases between. As DNA, the CDR3 is TGTGCCAGCAGTGGGGGAGAGGGCACTGAAGCTTTCTTT. Translation gives CASSGGEGTEAFF.